The rows below give T cell receptor beta chains drawn from one sample of a study of blood T cells in healthy people across ages. TCRdb re-analysed the 5' RACE reads in MiXCR, keeping a single row per CDR3 protein. The sample consists of about 1.8 million distinct CDR3 sequences, about 50% of them appearing once. Sequenced sample: blood. The receptors originated from a woman aged 40-49 years in good health. CDR3s include the opening cysteine and the closing phenylalanine or tryptophan. D genes are given only for firm matches. A clone size is listed for some rows: how often the clone was seen (once, few, many), or a class if it is expanded.

D gene,V gene,J gene,clone size,CDR3 DNA,CDR3 protein
TRBD2,TRBV6-5,TRBJ2-7,NA,TGTGCCAGCAGTCGCGGCGCGGGGGGGCCTGACGAGCAGTACTTC,CASSRGAGGPDEQYF
NA,TRBV7-2,TRBJ2-7,few,TGTGCCAGCAGCTTAAACAGCGGAGGGGCCGAGCAGTACTTC,CASSLNSGGAEQYF
TRBD1,TRBV6-2/TRBV6-3,TRBJ2-1,NA,TGTGCCAGCAGGGAAGACAGGGGGGTACGGGAGCAGTTCTTC,CASREDRGVREQFF
TRBD2,TRBV6-1,TRBJ2-1,NA,TGTGCCAGCACCCCACTAGCGGGGAGTGAGCAGTTCTTC,CASTPLAGSEQFF
NA,TRBV20-1,TRBJ2-7,NA,TGCAGTGCTAGAGTAGCGCAGCTCGGACTCGGAGGGATCTCCTACGAGCAGTACTTC,CSARVAQLGLGGISYEQYF
TRBD1,TRBV24-1,TRBJ2-3,few,TGTGCCACCAGTCAGGGACAGCAAGGCACAGATACGCAGTATTTT,CATSQGQQGTDTQYF
NA,TRBV29-1,TRBJ1-1,NA,TGCAGCGTTGAACGCCATCGGGGAGGTAGGGAAGAAGCTTTCTTT,CSVERHRGGREEAFF
TRBD2,TRBV2,TRBJ2-3,NA,TGTGCCAGCAGCGATACTCTAGCGGGGGGCACAGATACGCAGTATTTT,CASSDTLAGGTDTQYF
NA,TRBV20-1,TRBJ2-3,NA,TGCAGTGCTAAACGTGGCGGGCGAAGCACAGATACGCAGTATTTT,CSAKRGGRSTDTQYF
NA,TRBV24-1,TRBJ2-3,few,TGTGCCACAGGGACCATAGGGGGATCAGATACGCAGTATTTT,CATGTIGGSDTQYF
NA,TRBV20-1,TRBJ1-2,NA,TGCAGTGCTAGAGATCCTCTCGGACGGGTGGGCTATGGCTACACCTTC,CSARDPLGRVGYGYTF
NA,TRBV2,TRBJ2-5,NA,TGTGCCAGCAGTGACATCGGGGGCCCAAAAGAGACCCAGTACTTC,CASSDIGGPKETQYF
NA,TRBV29-1,TRBJ2-3,NA,TGCAGCGTTGAAGGTCCAGAGAACACAGATACGCAGTATTTT,CSVEGPENTDTQYF
TRBD2,TRBV12-3/TRBV12-4,TRBJ2-1,few,TGTGCCAGCAGTGGGACTAGCGGGGGGGACAATGAGCAGTTCTTC,CASSGTSGGDNEQFF
NA,TRBV27,TRBJ2-5,NA,TGTGCCAGCAGTTTTTTTGGGACCCAGTACTTC,CASSFFGTQYF
NA,TRBV20-1,TRBJ2-5,few,TGCAGTGCTAGGGGGGGAACCGTCGAGACCCAGTACTTC,CSARGGTVETQYF
NA,TRBV10-3,TRBJ1-6,few,TGTGCCATCAGGTCCGCGACGACGGGGTGGTCACCCCTCCACTTT,CAIRSATTGWSPLHF
NA,TRBV5-1,TRBJ1-6,few,TGCGCCAGCAGCTTGCCCGGGTCAGCGGATTCACCCCTCCACTTT,CASSLPGSADSPLHF
NA,TRBV14,TRBJ1-6,NA,TGTGCCAGCAGCCAAGTGGGACACGGTCGTCCCCTCCACTTT,CASSQVGHGRPLHF
TRBD2,TRBV7-9,TRBJ2-3,NA,TGTGCCAGCAGCTCCTTAATTCGACTAGCGGGGGATACGCAGTATTTT,CASSSLIRLAGDTQYF
NA,TRBV6-5,TRBJ1-5,once,TGTGCCAGCAGACCCGGGGGGATTAATAGCAATCAGCCCCAGCATTTT,CASRPGGINSNQPQHF
TRBD1,TRBV6-5,TRBJ2-5,NA,TGTGCCAGCAGACCAGGGGGAGAGACCCAGTACTTC,CASRPGGETQYF
TRBD2,TRBV7-8,TRBJ2-3,few,TGTGCCAGCAGCCCCTGGACTAGCGGGGGGGCAGCAGATACGCAGTATTTT,CASSPWTSGGAADTQYF
TRBD1,TRBV14,TRBJ2-5,NA,TGTGCCAGCAGTCTAACCAGGGGGTCCCAAGAGACCCAGTACTTC,CASSLTRGSQETQYF
NA,TRBV12-3/TRBV12-4,TRBJ2-1,NA,TGTGCCAGCAGCCCTATTTCGGGGAATGAGCAGTTCTTC,CASSPISGNEQFF
TRBD2,TRBV20-1,TRBJ2-7,few,TGCGGGATAGCGGGGGCGACCTACGAGCAGTACTTC,CGIAGATYEQYF
NA,TRBV12-3/TRBV12-4,TRBJ2-3,few,TGTGCCAGCAGTTTTTTCGTTGAACCGAGCACAGATACGCAGTATTTT,CASSFFVEPSTDTQYF
NA,TRBV29-1,TRBJ2-7,NA,TGCAGCGTTGAAGGCACCACACTGAGCTCCTACGAGCAGTACTTC,CSVEGTTLSSYEQYF
NA,TRBV4-1,TRBJ2-6,few,TGCGCCAGCAGCCAGGATGCGCGGGTTGGGGCCAACGTCCTGACTTTC,CASSQDARVGANVLTF
TRBD2,TRBV4-3,TRBJ2-3,NA,TGCGCCAGCAGCCAAGATGAATTAGCGGGATACACAGATACGCAGTATTTT,CASSQDELAGYTDTQYF
TRBD2,TRBV28,TRBJ2-7,NA,TGTGCCAGCAGTACGTACCGCGGGGGGCTCGAGCAGTACTTC,CASSTYRGGLEQYF
TRBD2,TRBV10-1,TRBJ2-3,NA,TGCGCCAGCAGTGAGGGGACTAGCGGCTCAGATACGCAGTATTTT,CASSEGTSGSDTQYF
NA,TRBV20-1,TRBJ2-1,NA,TGCAGTGCTAGAGCGTTGGACAATGAGCAGTTCTTC,CSARALDNEQFF
NA,TRBV6-6,TRBJ2-7,few,TGTGCCAGCAGTTACGACGGATACTACGAGCAGTACTTC,CASSYDGYYEQYF
NA,TRBV15,TRBJ1-2,NA,TGTGCCACCAGCAGAGATTACGGGGAGAACTATGGCTACACCTTC,CATSRDYGENYGYTF
NA,TRBV28,TRBJ1-1,NA,TGTGCCAGCAAGAGGGGGTTGGAGAACAATGAAGCTTTCTTT,CASKRGLENNEAFF
TRBD2,TRBV24-1,TRBJ2-1,once,TGTGCCACCGCGGAGCGGGGGGTCCCCATAGATGAGCAGTTCTTC,CATAERGVPIDEQFF
NA,TRBV10-3,TRBJ2-1,once,TGTGCCATCAGTGAGGTGGCGGGTGGCAATGAGCAGTTCTTC,CAISEVAGGNEQFF
NA,TRBV28,TRBJ2-7,few,TGTGCCAGCAGTTTGAGCTTGTACTCCTACGAGCAGTACTTC,CASSLSLYSYEQYF
TRBD1,TRBV7-2,TRBJ2-6,once,TGTGCCGGCAGTTCTGGACAGGCTGGGGCCAACGTCCTGACTTTC,CAGSSGQAGANVLTF
NA,TRBV9,TRBJ2-1,few,TGTGCCAGCGCTCTCGAGGATGAGCAGTTCTTC,CASALEDEQFF
TRBD2,TRBV18,TRBJ2-3,NA,TGTGCCAGCTCACCAGCCGGACTAGCGGGGGTGACGACAGATACGCAGTATTTT,CASSPAGLAGVTTDTQYF